This T cell receptor (beta chain) was obtained from a study of CD8+ T cells in alopecia areata. The wider study: Oral tofacitinib (5 to 10 mg twice daily) was administered to treated patients. The share of scalp area affected provided the severity score for treated patients.

CDR3 length equals 16 residues. The germline gives CDR1 SGDLS, CDR2 YYNGEE. Germline trimming cut 3 bases from V and 5 bases from J; bases unmatched to any gene: 9. Regarding treatment: oral pan-JAK inhibitor, 5-10 mg twice daily. Isolated RNA was reverse transcribed into cDNA used as the sequencing template. Assay used: immunoSEQ multiplex PCR; TCRdb lists only in-frame clones, some missing. Among over 150,000 clones listed, 53% were seen once. This TCR came from a human donor with alopecia areata. The material sequenced was CD8+ T cells sorted from blood, taken at week 24, from a patient treated with tofacitinib. The chain couples TRBV9 to TRBJ2-3; TRBD2 matches 10 bases. CDR3 coding DNA: TGTGCCAGCAGCGAATTTAGCGGGGGGCTGCAAGATACGCAGTATTTT. Translation gives CASSEFSGGLQDTQYF.